The clone carrying this TCR beta chain was counted between two and nine times. Its cognate antigen is unknown. Sequencing templates came from extracted RNA that was reverse transcribed into cDNA. TCRdb's table, derived via immunoSEQ multiplex PCR, lists solely in-frame clones and lacks some. The sample consists of more than 200,000 clones, about 64% of them appearing once. As to treatment: oral pan-JAK inhibitor, 5-10 mg twice daily. Researchers gathered lesional scalp punch biopsies and peripheral blood from patients with alopecia areata. The source of the sample is a study of CD8+ T cells in alopecia areata. As for the study in general: The duration of tofacitinib was 6 to 18 months, with 6 months off drug afterward.

Study-wide findings and caveats: Clonality exceeded that of normal scalp in lesional scalp, most notably in alopecia totalis/universalis. Scalp clonality and expanded CD8+ clones among the top 100 fell significantly with tofacitinib.

The sequences come from CD4+ T cells sorted from blood, collected at week 4, from a patient treated with tofacitinib. The sequence was collected from a human donor with alopecia areata.

The CDR3 region is CASSPPARETQYF. CDR3 DNA sequence: TGTGCCAGCTCACCACCGGCGAGGGAGACCCAGTACTTC. This chain links TRBV18 with TRBJ2-5; D gene uncertain. With 0 bases removed from V and 5 bases from J, the gap between germline ends came to 7 bases. CDR1 and CDR2 (germline): KGHSH, LQKENI. The CDR3 has 13 residues.